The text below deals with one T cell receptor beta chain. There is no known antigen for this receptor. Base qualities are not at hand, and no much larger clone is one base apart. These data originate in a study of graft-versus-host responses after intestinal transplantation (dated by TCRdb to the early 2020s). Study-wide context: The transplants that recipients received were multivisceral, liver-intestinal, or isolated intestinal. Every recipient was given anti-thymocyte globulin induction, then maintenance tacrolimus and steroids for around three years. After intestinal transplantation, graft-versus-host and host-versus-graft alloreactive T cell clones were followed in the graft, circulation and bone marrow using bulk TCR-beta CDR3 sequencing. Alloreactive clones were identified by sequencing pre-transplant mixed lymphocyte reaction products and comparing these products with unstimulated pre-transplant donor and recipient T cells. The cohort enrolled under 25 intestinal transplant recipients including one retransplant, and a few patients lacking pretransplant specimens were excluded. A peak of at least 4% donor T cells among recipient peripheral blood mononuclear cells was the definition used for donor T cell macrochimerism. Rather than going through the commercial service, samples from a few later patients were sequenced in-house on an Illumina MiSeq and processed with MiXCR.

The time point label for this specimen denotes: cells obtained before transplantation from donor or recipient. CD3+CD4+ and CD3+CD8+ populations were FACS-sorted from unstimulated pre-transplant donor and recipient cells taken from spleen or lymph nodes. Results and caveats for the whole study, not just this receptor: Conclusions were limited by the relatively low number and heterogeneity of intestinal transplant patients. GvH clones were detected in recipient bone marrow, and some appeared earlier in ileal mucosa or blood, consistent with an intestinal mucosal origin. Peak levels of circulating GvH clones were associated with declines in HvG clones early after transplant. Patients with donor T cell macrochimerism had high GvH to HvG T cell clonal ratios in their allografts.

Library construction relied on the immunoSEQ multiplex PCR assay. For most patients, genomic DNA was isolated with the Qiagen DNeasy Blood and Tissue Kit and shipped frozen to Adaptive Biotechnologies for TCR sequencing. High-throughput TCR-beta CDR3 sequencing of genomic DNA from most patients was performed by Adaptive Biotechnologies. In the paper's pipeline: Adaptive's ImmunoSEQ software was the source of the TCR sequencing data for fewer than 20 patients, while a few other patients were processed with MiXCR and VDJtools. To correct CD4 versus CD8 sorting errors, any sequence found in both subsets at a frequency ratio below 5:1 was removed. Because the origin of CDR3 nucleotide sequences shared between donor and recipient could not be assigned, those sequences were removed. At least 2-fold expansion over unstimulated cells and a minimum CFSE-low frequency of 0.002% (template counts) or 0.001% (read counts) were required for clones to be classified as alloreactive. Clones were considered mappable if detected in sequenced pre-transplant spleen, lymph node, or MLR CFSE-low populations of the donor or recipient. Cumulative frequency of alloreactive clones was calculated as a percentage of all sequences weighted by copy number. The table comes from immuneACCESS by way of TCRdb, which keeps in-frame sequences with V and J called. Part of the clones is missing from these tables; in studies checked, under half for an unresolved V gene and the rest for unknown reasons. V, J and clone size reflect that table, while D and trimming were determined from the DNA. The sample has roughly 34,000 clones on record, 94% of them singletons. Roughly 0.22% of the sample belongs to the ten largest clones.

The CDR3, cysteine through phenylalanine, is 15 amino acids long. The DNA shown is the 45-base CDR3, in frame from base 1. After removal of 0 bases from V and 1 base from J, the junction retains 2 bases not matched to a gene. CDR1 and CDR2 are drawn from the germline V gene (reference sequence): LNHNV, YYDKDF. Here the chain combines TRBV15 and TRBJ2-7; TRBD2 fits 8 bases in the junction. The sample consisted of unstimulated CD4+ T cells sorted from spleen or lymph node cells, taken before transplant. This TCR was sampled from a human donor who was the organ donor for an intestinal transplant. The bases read TGTGCCACCAGCAGAGAATTAGCGGGGTCCTACGAGCAGTACTTC. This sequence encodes CATSRELAGSYEQYF.